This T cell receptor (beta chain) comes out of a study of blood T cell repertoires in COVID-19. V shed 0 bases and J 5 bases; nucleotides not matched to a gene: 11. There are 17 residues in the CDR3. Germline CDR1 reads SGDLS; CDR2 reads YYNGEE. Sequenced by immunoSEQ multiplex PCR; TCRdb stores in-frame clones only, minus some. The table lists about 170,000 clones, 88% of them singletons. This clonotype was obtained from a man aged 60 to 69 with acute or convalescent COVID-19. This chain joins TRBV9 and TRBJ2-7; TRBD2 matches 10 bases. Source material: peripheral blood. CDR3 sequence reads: CASSVGVREREGHEQYF. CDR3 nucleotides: TGTGCCAGCAGCGTAGGGGTCCGAGAGCGGGAGGGCCACGAGCAGTACTTC.